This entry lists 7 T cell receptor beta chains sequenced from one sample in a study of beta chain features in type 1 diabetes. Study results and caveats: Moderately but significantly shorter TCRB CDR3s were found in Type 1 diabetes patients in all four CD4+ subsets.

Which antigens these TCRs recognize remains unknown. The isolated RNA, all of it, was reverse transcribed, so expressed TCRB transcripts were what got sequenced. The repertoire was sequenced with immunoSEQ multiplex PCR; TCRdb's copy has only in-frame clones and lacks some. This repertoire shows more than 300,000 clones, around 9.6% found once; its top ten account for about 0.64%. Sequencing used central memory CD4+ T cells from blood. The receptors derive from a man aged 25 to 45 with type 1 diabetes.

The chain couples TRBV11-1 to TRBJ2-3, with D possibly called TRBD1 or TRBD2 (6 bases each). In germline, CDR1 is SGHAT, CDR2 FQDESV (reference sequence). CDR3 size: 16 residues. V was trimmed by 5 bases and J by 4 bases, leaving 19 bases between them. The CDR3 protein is CASSRRGGGIADTQYF. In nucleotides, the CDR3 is TGTGCCAGCAGCAGAAGAGGGGGAGGTATCGCAGATACGCAGTATTTT.

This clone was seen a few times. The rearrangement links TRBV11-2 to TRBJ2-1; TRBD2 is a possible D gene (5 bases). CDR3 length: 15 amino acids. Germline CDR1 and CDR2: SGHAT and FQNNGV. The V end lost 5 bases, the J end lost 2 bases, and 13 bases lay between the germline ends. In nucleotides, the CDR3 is TGTGCCAGCAGCGAAGCTATCGGGACCTACAATGAGCAGTTCTTC. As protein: CASSEAIGTYNEQFF. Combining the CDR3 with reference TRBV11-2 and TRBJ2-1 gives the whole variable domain EAGVAQSPRYKIIEKRQSVAFWCNPISGHATLYWYQQILGQGPKLLIQFQNNGVVDDSQLPKDRFSAERLKGVDSTLKIQPAKLEDSAVYLCASSEAIGTYNEQFFGPGTRLTVL.

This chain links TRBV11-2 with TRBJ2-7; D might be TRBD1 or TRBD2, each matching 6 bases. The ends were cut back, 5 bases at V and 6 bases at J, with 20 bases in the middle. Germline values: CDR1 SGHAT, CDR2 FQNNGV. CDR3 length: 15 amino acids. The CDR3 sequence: CASSVRGDRRSEQYF. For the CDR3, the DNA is TGTGCCAGCAGCGTTAGGGGGGACCGCCGTAGCGAGCAGTACTTC.

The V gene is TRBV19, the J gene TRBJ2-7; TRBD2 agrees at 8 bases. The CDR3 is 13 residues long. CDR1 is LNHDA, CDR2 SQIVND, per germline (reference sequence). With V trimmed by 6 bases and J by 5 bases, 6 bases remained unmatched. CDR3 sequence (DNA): TGTGCCAGTAGGCGCGGGGGGAGTAACGAGCAGTACTTC. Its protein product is CASRRGGSNEQYF.

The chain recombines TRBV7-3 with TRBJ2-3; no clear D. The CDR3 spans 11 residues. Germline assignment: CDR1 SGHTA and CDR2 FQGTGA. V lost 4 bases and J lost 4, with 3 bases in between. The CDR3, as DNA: TGTGCCAGCAGCTGGTCAGATACGCAGTATTTT. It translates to CASSWSDTQYF.

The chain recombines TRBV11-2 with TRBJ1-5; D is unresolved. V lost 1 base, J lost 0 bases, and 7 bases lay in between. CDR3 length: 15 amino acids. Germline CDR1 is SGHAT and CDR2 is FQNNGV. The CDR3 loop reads CASSLGAGSNQPQHF. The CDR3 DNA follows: TGTGCCAGCAGCTTAGGGGCAGGTAGCAATCAGCCCCAGCATTTT.

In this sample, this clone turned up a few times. CDR3: CASSFLTGGLKETQYF. In DNA form, the CDR3 reads TGCGCCAGCAGCTTTTTAACAGGGGGTTTAAAAGAGACCCAGTACTTC. The V and J genes are TRBV5-1 and TRBJ2-5, with 8 bases fitting TRBD1. CDR1 and CDR2 (germline): SGHRS, YFSETQ. The CDR3 extends over 16 amino acids. With V trimmed by 2 bases and J by 3 bases, 9 bases remained unmatched.